Given below is one TCR beta chain in context. What it binds is unknown. Single viable CD3+CD4+CD8-CD45RO+ cells were sorted as the memory CD4+ T cells. Serostatus was set by detecting CMV pp150, pp28, p38, p52 IgG. The data belong to a study of memory CD4+ T cells and cytomegalovirus serostatus. About the study: Of the healthy Belgian adults, roughly ten were CMV seropositive and approximately 25 seronegative. General study findings and limits: Repertoires predicted CMV serostatus with median bootstrapped AUC of 0.95.

Here immunoSEQ multiplex PCR was the method, and the copy in TCRdb shows in-frame clones only, minus some. The sample has some 44,000 clones; 60% to 85% are singletons. V was shortened by 2 bases and J by 5 bases, with 13 bases between the two germline ends. From germline, CDR1 is GTSNPN and CDR2 SVGIG (reference sequence). CDR3 size: 14 residues. This chain links TRBV30 with TRBJ1-3; unclear D gene. Sequencing was carried out using memory CD4+ T cells from blood. This clonotype originated in an adult in good health and CMV-seronegative. CDR3 sequence reads: CAWSWGWGRNTIYF. The CDR3, as DNA: TGTGCCTGGAGTTGGGGTTGGGGAAGAAACACCATATATTTT. Variable domain in full (rest from reference TRBV30 and TRBJ1-3): SQTIHQWPATLVQPVGSPLSLECTVEGTSNPNLYWYRQAAGRGLQLLFYSVGIGQISSEVPQNLSASRPQDRQFILSSKKLLLSDSGFYLCAWSWGWGRNTIYFGEGSWLTVV.